This T cell receptor beta chain came from a study of T cells in Graves' hyperthyroidism and ophthalmopathy. Study results and caveats: Ophthalmopathy was told apart from stable hyperthyroidism by a 13 V-J model.

This clonotype was observed at least ten times. What it binds is not known. The investigators amplified TCR beta CDR3 regions from RNA transcripts. HTBI primers were used for first-round RT-PCR of the TCR CDR3. Via MiXCR, TCRdb re-called the multiplex PCR reads, giving one row per CDR3 protein. The data hold about 210,000 distinct CDR3 sequences, with about a sixth observed a single time. No ophthalmopathy progression within 18 months constituted stable Graves' hyperthyroidism. Each diagnosis was grounded in clinical symptoms, serum thyroxine and TRAb, thyroid ultrasound, and orbital computed tomography. This TCR came from a man aged 45-65 years with Graves' hyperthyroidism. Specimen: blood.

In DNA, the CDR3 is TGTGCCAGCAGTGTGGGGGCAGAAGAGACCCAGTACTTC. Amino acid sequence: CASSVGAEETQYF. The V call is TRBV2, the J call TRBJ2-5; weak D call: TRBD1 (6 bases). V was cut by 4 bases and J by 3 bases, with 9 bases left in between. Germline CDR1 is SNHLY and CDR2 is FYNNEI. The CDR3 runs to 13 residues.